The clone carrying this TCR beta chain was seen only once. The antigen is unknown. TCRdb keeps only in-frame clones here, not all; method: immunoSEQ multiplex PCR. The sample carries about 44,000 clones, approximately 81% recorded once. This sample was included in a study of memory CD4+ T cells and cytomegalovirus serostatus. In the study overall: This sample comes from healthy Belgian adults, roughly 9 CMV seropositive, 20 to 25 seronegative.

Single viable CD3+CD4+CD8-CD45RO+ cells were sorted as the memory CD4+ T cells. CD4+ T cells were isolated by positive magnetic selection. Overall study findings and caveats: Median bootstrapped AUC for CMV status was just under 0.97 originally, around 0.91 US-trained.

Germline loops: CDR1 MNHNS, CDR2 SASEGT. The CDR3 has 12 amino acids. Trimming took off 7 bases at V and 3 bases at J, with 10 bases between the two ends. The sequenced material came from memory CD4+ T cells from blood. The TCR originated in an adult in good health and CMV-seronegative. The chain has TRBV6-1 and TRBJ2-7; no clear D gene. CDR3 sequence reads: CASNVRGYEQYF. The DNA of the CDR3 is TGTGCCAGCAACGTGCGCGGCTACGAGCAGTACTTC.